One sample yielded the 5 T cell receptor beta chains listed below, sequenced in a study of T cells in Graves' hyperthyroidism and ophthalmopathy. Amplification of TCR beta CDR3 regions was performed using RNA transcripts as template. The HTBI primer set drove a first-round RT-PCR of the TCR CDR3. TCRdb re-called the multiplex PCR reads through MiXCR, storing one row per CDR3 protein. The sample has about half a million distinct CDR3 sequences, under 25% seen once; the top ten hold less than 65%. Sequencing input: blood. Receptor source: a woman between 65 and 79 years old with Graves' ophthalmopathy.

This clonotype was recorded at least ten times. The chain joins TRBV30 to TRBJ1-1; D unclear. The germline CDR1 and CDR2 sequences are GTSNPN and SVGIG (reference sequence). CDR3 length: 11 amino acids. V was cut by 2 bases and J by 7 bases, with 8 bases left in between. CDR3 sequence: CAWSTVSEAFF. The CDR3 DNA sequence: TGTGCCTGGAGTACCGTAAGTGAAGCTTTCTTT.

The table lists this clonotype with a few counts. The chain links TRBV7-2 to TRBJ1-2, with 7 positions matching TRBD1. V shed 4 bases, J shed 5 bases, and the junction held 4 bases outside the gene matches. This CDR3 is 13 amino acids long. CDR1 is SGHTA and CDR2 is FQGNSA in the germline V gene. The CDR3 DNA reads TGTGCCAGCAGCTCGGGACAGATGTATGGCTACACCTTC. Translating gives CASSSGQMYGYTF.

This clonotype has ten or more counts. The gene calls are TRBV18 and TRBJ1-5, with a weak D call TRBD1 (6 bases). V dropped 8 bases and J dropped 1 base, with 15 bases sitting between them. The germline V gene encodes CDR1 KGHSH and CDR2 LQKENI. The CDR3 consists of 15 residues. Written as DNA, the CDR3 is TGTGCCAGCAGTCCGAGGGGGGGAAGCAATCAGCCCCAGCATTTT. Encoded protein: CASSPRGGSNQPQHF.

This clonotype occurred a few times. V gene TRBV19 combines with J gene TRBJ1-2; tentative D call: TRBD1 (5 bases). Trimming removed 3 bases at V and 4 bases at J, with 12 bases between. The CDR3 has 14 amino acids. Looked up from germline, CDR1 is LNHDA and CDR2 is SQIVND (reference sequence). The CDR3 spells CASSISGVGYGYTF. CDR3 coding DNA: TGTGCCAGTAGTATTTCGGGGGTAGGCTATGGCTACACCTTC. The full variable domain, rest sourced from reference TRBV19 and TRBJ1-2, is DGGITQSPKYLFRKEGQNVTLSCEQNLNHDAMYWYRQDPGQGLRLIYYSQIVNDFQKGDIAEGYSVSREKKESFPLTVTSAQKNPTAFYLCASSISGVGYGYTFGSGTRLTVV.

This clonotype was recorded a few times. The chain joins TRBV14 to TRBJ2-2; the match to TRBD1 covers 11 bases. Germline assignment: CDR1 SGHDN and CDR2 FVKESK. Trimming removed 4 bases from V and 5 bases from J; junction bases left unmatched: 6. This CDR3 contains 16 residues. This CDR3 is CASSRRTGGATGELFF. CDR3 DNA sequence: TGTGCCAGCAGCCGCAGGACAGGGGGCGCAACCGGGGAGCTGTTTTTT. Complete variable domain (other parts from reference TRBV14 and TRBJ2-2): EAGVTQFPSHSVIEKGQTVTLRCDPISGHDNLYWYRRVMGKEIKFLLHFVKESKQDESGMPNNRFLAERTGGTYSTLKVQPAELEDSGVYFCASSRRTGGATGELFFGEGSRLTVL.